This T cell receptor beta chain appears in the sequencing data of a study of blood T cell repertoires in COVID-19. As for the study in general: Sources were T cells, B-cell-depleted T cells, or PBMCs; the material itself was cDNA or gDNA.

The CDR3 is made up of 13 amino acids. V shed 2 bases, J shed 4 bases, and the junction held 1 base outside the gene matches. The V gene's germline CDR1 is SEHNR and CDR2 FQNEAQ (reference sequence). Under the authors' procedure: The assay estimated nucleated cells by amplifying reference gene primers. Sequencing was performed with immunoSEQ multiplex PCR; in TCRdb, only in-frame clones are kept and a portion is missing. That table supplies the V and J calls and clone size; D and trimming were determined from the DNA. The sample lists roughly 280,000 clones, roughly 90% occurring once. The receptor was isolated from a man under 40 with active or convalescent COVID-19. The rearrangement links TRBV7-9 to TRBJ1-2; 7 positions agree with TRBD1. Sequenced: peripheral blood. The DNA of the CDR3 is TGTGCCAGCAGCTTACCAGGGGGCTATGGCTACACCTTC. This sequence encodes CASSLPGGYGYTF.